The entry that follows covers one TCR beta chain sequence. TCRdb's copy holds only in-frame clones and misses some; the assay was immunoSEQ multiplex PCR. The sample yields approximately 150,000 clones, 79% seen once. CDR1 is LGHNA, CDR2 YNFKEQ, per germline. Trimming cost V 4 bases and J 5 bases; bases outside gene matches: 10. The CDR3 totals 16 residues. The record originates from a study of blood T cell repertoires in COVID-19. Looking at the study overall: Sample material is recorded as cDNA or gDNA derived from T cells, B-cell-depleted T cells, or PBMCs.

The sequence derives from a woman aged 60-75 years with COVID-19, enrolled during active disease. The specimen sequenced was peripheral blood. The rearrangement links TRBV4-2 to TRBJ2-2; TRBD2 matches at 7 bases. DNA of the CDR3: TGTGCCAGCAGCCCCCCTCTCGCGGGAGCGACCGGGGAGCTGTTTTTT. Protein sequence: CASSPPLAGATGELFF.